The 20 T cell receptor beta chains given below trace back to one sample, sequenced in a study of neurological immune-mediated disorders. Via MiXCR, TCRdb re-called the 5' RACE reads, giving one row per CDR3 protein. The sample has over 45,000 distinct CDR3 sequences, 3.5% to 4% seen once. Material: CD4+ T cells from blood. These TCRs come from a woman in her forties with multiple sclerosis.

This clonotype turned up a few times. The chain uses TRBV7-6 and TRBJ2-7; D is uncertain. The germline CDR1 and CDR2 sequences are SGHVS and FNYEAQ. V shed 5 bases and J shed 2 bases, with 13 bases lying between them. The CDR3 length is 14 residues. CDR3 bases: TGTGCCAGCAGCAGCCATTACAGCACCTACGAGCAGTACTTC. It codes for CASSSHYSTYEQYF.

This clonotype was seen ten or more times. V and J are TRBV20-1 and TRBJ2-2; D unresolved. CDR3 length: 13 amino acids. V gave up 3 bases and J gave up 4 bases, with 9 bases separating them. CDR1 DFQATT and CDR2 SNEGSKA come from the germline V gene (reference sequence). CDR3 coding DNA: TGCAGTGCTAGTCAGCGAAGCACCGGGGAGCTGTTTTTT. Translated: CSASQRSTGELFF.

This clonotype was found many times. The gene calls are TRBV7-8 and TRBJ1-2; a weak D match, TRBD1 (5 bases). The CDR3 contains 14 residues. The V gene lost 6 bases and the J gene lost 10 bases, with 21 bases spanning the gap. The germline CDR1 and CDR2 sequences are SGHVS and FQNEAQ. The CDR3 coding sequence is TGTGCCAGCAGAAAATCCGGGACTGGGTTTGACTACACCTTC. This encodes CASRKSGTGFDYTF.

In its sample, this clonotype was seen many times. This rearrangement joins TRBV5-5 to TRBJ1-5, with TRBD1 identical over 8 bases. The germline gives CDR1 SGHKS, CDR2 YYEKEE (reference sequence). The trim removed 4 bases at V and 3 bases at J, leaving 6 bases unmatched. The CDR3 has 15 amino acids. The CDR3: CASSPTGDYNQPQHF. CDR3 bases: TGTGCCAGCAGCCCGACAGGGGACTACAATCAGCCCCAGCATTTT. Complete variable domain (other parts from reference TRBV5-5 and TRBJ1-5): DAGVTQSPTHLIKTRGQQVTLRCSPISGHKSVSWYQQVLGQGPQFIFQYYEKEERGRGNFPDRFSARQFPNYSSELNVNALLLGDSALYLCASSPTGDYNQPQHFGDGTRLSIL.

This clonotype was seen ten or more times. J is TRBJ2-3 and V is TRBV9, with D possibly matching TRBD2 (5 bases). Trimming left V 0 bases short and J 9 bases short, with 8 bases between. The CDR3 is 12 residues long. Germline values: CDR1 SGDLS, CDR2 YYNGEE. The DNA of the CDR3 is TGTGCCAGCAGCGTAGGAGGGAACACGCAGTATTTT. Translating it yields CASSVGGNTQYF.

This clonotype was seen at least ten times. V gene TRBV4-1 combines with J gene TRBJ2-1, with 7 bases that match TRBD2. CDR3 length: 17 residues. V shed 0 bases, J shed 0 bases, and the junction held 5 bases outside the gene matches. Germline V gene data show CDR1 as MGHRA and CDR2 as YSYEKL. CDR3 loop: CASSQDPRGDSYNEQFF. Written as DNA, the CDR3 is TGCGCCAGCAGCCAAGACCCCCGGGGGGACTCCTACAATGAGCAGTTCTTC.

This clonotype has a count of ten or more. The chain recombines TRBV10-3 with TRBJ1-1; D not resolved. The V gene lost 6 bases and the J gene lost 3 bases, with 11 bases spanning the gap. Germline CDR1 is ENHRY and CDR2 is SYGVKD. This CDR3 contains 13 residues. CDR3 bases: TGTGCCATCAGCGACCCAAAGGACACTGAAGCTTTCTTT. Amino acids: CAISDPKDTEAFF.

Many counts were recorded for this clonotype. The chain has TRBV6-6 and TRBJ1-2; D unclear. The CDR3 sequence is 12 residues long. V was clipped by 6 bases and J by 5 bases, with 10 bases between them. Germline V gene sequence: CDR1 MNHNY, CDR2 SVGAGI (reference sequence). CDR3: CASRWWRYGYTF. The CDR3 DNA is TGTGCCAGCAGATGGTGGAGGTATGGCTACACCTTC.

This clonotype was seen ten or more times. Here the CDR3 reads CASSSDRGSYTF. CDR3 coding DNA: TGCGCCAGCAGCTCCGACAGGGGGAGCTACACCTTC. The V and J genes are TRBV5-1 and TRBJ1-2; 9 positions agree with TRBD1. The CDR3 sequence is 12 residues long. V lost 3 bases to trimming and J lost 9 bases; unmatched junction nucleotides: 3. CDR1 and CDR2 from the germline V gene are SGHRS and YFSETQ.

This clonotype was seen ten or more times. The genes are TRBV3-1 and TRBJ2-7, with TRBD1 matching over 9 bases. Trimming removed 4 bases from V and 3 bases from J; junction bases left unmatched: 1. The CDR3 is 13 amino acids. Looked up from germline, CDR1 is LGHDT and CDR2 is YNNKEL (reference sequence). The CDR3 coding sequence is TGTGCCAGCAGCCGGGACAGGGTCTACGAGCAGTACTTC. The encoded protein is CASSRDRVYEQYF.

This clonotype was recorded many times. This chain joins TRBV5-1 and TRBJ1-1; D not resolved. The CDR3 extends over 13 amino acids. The germline V gene has CDR1 SGHRS and CDR2 YFSETQ. The germline V and J ends were trimmed by 4 bases and 2 bases, with 9 bases remaining between them. The CDR3 DNA reads as TGCGCCAGCAGCGTCACAGTTAACACTGAAGCTTTCTTT. Translated: CASSVTVNTEAFF.

This clonotype was observed many times. This chain uses TRBV2 with TRBJ2-3, with 8 nucleotides matching TRBD1. Looked up from germline, CDR1 is SNHLY and CDR2 is FYNNEI. The CDR3 consists of 15 residues. Losses at the gene ends were 7 bases for V and 2 bases for J; bases not matched to a gene: 8. The CDR3 protein is CASTSDRVLTDTQYF. CDR3 in DNA: TGTGCCAGCACCTCGGACAGGGTACTCACAGATACGCAGTATTTT.

This clonotype was detected many times. The chain is built from TRBV3-1 and TRBJ1-1; no firm D call. V was shortened by 3 bases and J by 3 bases, with 14 bases between the two germline ends. From germline, CDR1 is LGHDT and CDR2 YNNKEL (reference sequence). This CDR3 is 15 amino acids long. The CDR3 loop is CASSQKMVRDTEAFF. The DNA of the CDR3 is TGTGCCAGCAGCCAGAAGATGGTTCGGGACACTGAAGCTTTCTTT.

This clonotype was detected ten times or more. The rearrangement links TRBV7-9 to TRBJ2-7; D unresolved. Trimming shortened V by 5 bases and J by 2 bases, and 4 bases separated the two germline ends. Germline lookup yields CDR1 SEHNR and CDR2 FQNEAQ (reference sequence). The CDR3 contains 11 residues. CDR3 protein: CASSITYEQYF. The CDR3 region has the DNA TGTGCCAGCAGCATAACCTACGAGCAGTACTTC.

This clonotype came up many times. The chain employs TRBV7-9 and TRBJ2-1; D may be TRBD1 (5 bases). The CDR3 length is 14 residues. Trimming shortened V by 2 bases and J by 6 bases, and 11 bases separated the two germline ends. Germline values: CDR1 SEHNR, CDR2 FQNEAQ (reference sequence). The CDR3 sequence: CASSLWQGGNEQFF. CDR3 in DNA: TGTGCCAGCAGCTTATGGCAGGGTGGCAATGAGCAGTTCTTC.

This clonotype was counted at least ten times. This chain uses TRBV20-1 with TRBJ1-5; D may be TRBD1 (6 bases). V shed 1 base and J shed 1 base, with 11 bases lying between them. The CDR3 totals 15 residues. Germline loops: CDR1 DFQATT, CDR2 SNEGSKA (reference sequence). The CDR3 here is CSARAPGVSNQPQHF. CDR3 in DNA: TGCAGTGCTAGAGCCCCAGGGGTCAGCAATCAGCCCCAGCATTTT.

In its sample, this clonotype was seen many times. V gene TRBV5-1 combines with J gene TRBJ1-2, with 10 bases matching TRBD1. J lost 6 bases, V lost 1 base, and 3 bases had no gene match. This CDR3 comprises 14 residues. The V gene's germline CDR1 is SGHRS and CDR2 YFSETQ. The CDR3 coding sequence is TGCGCCAGCAGCTTGTGGGGACAGGGGCATGGCTACACCTTC. Residues: CASSLWGQGHGYTF.

This clonotype was seen many times. The gene calls are TRBV6-5 and TRBJ2-7; D is uncertain. Germline V gene data show CDR1 as MNHEY and CDR2 as SVGAGI. The CDR3 covers 14 residues. Trimming cost V 0 bases and J 2 bases, with 8 bases left between them. In DNA form, the CDR3 reads TGTGCCAGCAGTTACTCGAGAGGCACCTACGAGCAGTACTTC. Protein sequence: CASSYSRGTYEQYF.

This clonotype was recorded at least ten times. This rearrangement joins TRBV5-1 to TRBJ2-7; the match to TRBD1 covers 9 bases. The V gene's germline CDR1 is SGHRS and CDR2 YFSETQ. The CDR3 loop spans 14 amino acids. Trimming cost V 0 bases and J 6 bases; bases outside gene matches: 4. The CDR3 sequence: CASSLETGGLEQYF. CDR3 nucleotides: TGCGCCAGCAGCTTGGAGACAGGGGGTCTCGAGCAGTACTTC.

As for this clonotype: A read error is possible here, since a much larger clone lies one base away. The CDR3: CANTQGFQETQYF. CDR3 nucleotides: TGTGCCAACACCCAGGGGTTTCAAGAGACCCAGTACTTC. This sequence joins TRBV3-1 and TRBJ2-5; possibly TRBD1 for D (6 bases). The germline V gene has CDR1 LGHDT and CDR2 YNNKEL (reference sequence). The CDR3 has 13 amino acids. V was cut by 10 bases and J by 2 bases, with 14 bases left in between.